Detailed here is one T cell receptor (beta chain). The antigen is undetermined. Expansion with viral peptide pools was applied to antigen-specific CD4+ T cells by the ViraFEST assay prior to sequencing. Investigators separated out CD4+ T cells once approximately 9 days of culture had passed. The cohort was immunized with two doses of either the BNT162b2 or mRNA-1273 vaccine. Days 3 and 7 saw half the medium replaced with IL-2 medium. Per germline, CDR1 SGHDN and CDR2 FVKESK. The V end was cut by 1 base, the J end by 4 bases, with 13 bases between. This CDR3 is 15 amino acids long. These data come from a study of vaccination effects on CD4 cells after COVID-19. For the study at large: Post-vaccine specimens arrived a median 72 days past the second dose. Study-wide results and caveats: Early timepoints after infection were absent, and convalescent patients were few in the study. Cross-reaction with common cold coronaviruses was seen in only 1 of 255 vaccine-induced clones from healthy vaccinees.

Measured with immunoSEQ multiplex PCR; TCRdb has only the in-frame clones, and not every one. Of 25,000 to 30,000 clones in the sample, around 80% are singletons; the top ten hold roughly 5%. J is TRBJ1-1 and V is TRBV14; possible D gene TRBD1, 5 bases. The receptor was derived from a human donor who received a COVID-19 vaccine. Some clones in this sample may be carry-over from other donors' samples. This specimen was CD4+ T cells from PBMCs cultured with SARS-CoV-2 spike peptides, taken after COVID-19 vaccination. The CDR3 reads CASSQVAGGGTEAFF. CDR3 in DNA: TGTGCCAGCAGCCAAGTTGCGGGTGGGGGCACTGAAGCTTTCTTT.